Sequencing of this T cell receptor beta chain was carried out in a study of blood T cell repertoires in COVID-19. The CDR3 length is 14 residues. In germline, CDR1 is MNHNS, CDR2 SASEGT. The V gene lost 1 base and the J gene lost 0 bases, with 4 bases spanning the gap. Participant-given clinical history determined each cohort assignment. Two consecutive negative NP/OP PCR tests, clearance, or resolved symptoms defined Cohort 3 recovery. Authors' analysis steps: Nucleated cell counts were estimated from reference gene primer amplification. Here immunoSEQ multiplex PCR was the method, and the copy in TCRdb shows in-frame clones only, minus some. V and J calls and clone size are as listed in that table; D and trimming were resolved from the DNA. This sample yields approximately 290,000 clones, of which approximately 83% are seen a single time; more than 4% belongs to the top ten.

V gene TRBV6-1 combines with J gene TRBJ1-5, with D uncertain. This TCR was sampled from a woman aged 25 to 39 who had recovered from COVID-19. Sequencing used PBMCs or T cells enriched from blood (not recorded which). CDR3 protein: CASSEGPSNQPQHF. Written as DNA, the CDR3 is TGTGCCAGCAGTGAAGGGCCTAGCAATCAGCCCCAGCATTTT.